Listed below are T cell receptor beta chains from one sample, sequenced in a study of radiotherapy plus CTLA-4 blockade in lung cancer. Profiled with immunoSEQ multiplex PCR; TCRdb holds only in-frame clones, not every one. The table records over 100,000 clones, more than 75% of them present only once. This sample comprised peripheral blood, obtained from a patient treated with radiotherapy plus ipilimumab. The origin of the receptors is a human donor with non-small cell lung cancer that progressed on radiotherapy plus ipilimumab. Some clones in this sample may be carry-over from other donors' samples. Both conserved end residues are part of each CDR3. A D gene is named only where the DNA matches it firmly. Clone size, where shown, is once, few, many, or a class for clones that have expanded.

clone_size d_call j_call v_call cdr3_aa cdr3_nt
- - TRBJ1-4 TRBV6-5 CASNPMVGGEKLFF TGTGCCAGCAACCCAATGGTAGGGGGTGAAAAACTGTTTTTT
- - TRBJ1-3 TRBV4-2 CASSQVRGGNTIYF TGTGCCAGCAGCCAAGTGAGGGGTGGAAACACCATATATTTT
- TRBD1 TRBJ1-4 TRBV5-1 CASSSRGQGKEKLFF TGCGCCAGCAGCTCCAGGGGACAGGGCAAAGAAAAACTGTTTTTT
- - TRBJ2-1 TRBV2 CASSDGLSSYNEQFF TGTGCCAGCAGTGACGGCCTCAGCTCCTACAATGAGCAGTTCTTC
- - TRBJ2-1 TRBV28 CASSTFSLNEQFF TGTGCCAGCAGTACCTTCAGCCTCAATGAGCAGTTCTTC
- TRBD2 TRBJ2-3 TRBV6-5 CASSSAGLAGTDTQYF TGTGCCAGCAGTTCCGCGGGACTAGCGGGCACAGATACGCAGTATTTT
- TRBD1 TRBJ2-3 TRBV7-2 CASSLATSGTVSTDTQYF TGTGCCAGCAGCTTAGCGACGTCCGGGACAGTTAGCACAGATACGCAGTATTTT
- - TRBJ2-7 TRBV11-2 CASSPDSSYEQYF TGTGCCAGCAGCCCGGACAGCTCCTACGAGCAGTACTTC
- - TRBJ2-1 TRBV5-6 CASSPRGSSSYNEQFF TGTGCCAGCAGCCCCCGGGGCTCGAGCTCCTACAATGAGCAGTTCTTC
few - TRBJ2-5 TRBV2 CATNGETQYF TGTGCCACCAATGGGGAGACCCAGTACTTC
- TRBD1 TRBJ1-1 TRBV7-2 CASSPDRATEAFF TGTGCCAGCAGCCCGGACAGGGCCACTGAAGCTTTCTTT
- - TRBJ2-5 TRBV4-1 CASSQVPKEVTQYF TGCGCCAGCAGCCAAGTTCCGAAAGAAGTTACCCAGTACTTC
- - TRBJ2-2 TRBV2 CASSEWGGPGITGELFF TGTGCCAGCAGTGAATGGGGGGGGCCCGGAATCACCGGGGAGCTGTTTTTT
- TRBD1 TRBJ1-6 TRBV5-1 CASSLEGQFGSPLHF TGCGCCAGCAGCTTGGAGGGACAGTTCGGTTCACCCCTCCACTTT
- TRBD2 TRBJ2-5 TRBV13 CASSSGLAGGAETQYF TGTGCCAGCAGCTCGGGACTAGCGGGGGGGGCAGAGACCCAGTACTTC
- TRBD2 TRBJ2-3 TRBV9 CASSVLSGGAGADTQYF TGTGCCAGCAGCGTACTCAGCGGGGGGGCCGGGGCAGATACGCAGTATTTT
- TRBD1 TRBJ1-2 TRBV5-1 CASSLEGTGAYGYTF TGCGCCAGCAGCTTGGAGGGGACAGGGGCCTATGGCTACACCTTC
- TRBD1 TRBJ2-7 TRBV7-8 CASSFTGGVMGEQYF TGTGCCAGCAGCTTTACAGGGGGCGTCATGGGAGAGCAGTACTTC
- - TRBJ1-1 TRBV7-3 CASSGSSFGRMNTEAFF TGTGCCAGCAGCGGCTCCAGTTTTGGACGGATGAACACTGAAGCTTTCTTT
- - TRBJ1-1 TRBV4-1 CASSQGAETEAFF TGCGCCAGCAGCCAGGGGGCTGAAACTGAAGCTTTCTTT
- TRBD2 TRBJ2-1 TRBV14 CASSQPGLAGVNEQFF TGTGCCAGCAGCCAGCCGGGACTAGCGGGGGTCAATGAGCAGTTCTTC
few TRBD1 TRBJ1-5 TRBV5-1 CASSPGGPSNQPQHF TGCGCCAGCAGCCCAGGGGGCCCTAGCAATCAGCCCCAGCATTTT
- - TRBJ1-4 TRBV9 CASSVQGGEEKLFF TGTGCCAGCAGCGTACAGGGTGGGGAAGAAAAACTGTTTTTT
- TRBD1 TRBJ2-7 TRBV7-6 CASSPSPGQVYEQYF TGTGCCAGCAGCCCCTCCCCGGGACAGGTCTACGAGCAGTACTTC
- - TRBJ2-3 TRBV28 CASSLSPGAGVDTQYF TGTGCCAGCAGTTTATCTCCGGGGGCGGGGGTAGATACGCAGTATTTT
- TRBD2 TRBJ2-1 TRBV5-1 CASSLGLAGYNEQFF TGCGCCAGCAGCTTGGGACTAGCGGGATACAATGAGCAGTTCTTC
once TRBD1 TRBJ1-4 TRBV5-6 CASSLGTGGNRLFF TGTGCCAGCAGCTTGGGGACAGGGGGGAATCGACTGTTTTTT
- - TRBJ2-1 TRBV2 CASLEARTRNEQFF TGTGCCAGCTTAGAAGCTAGAACTCGGAATGAGCAGTTCTTC
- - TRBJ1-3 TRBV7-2 CASSLSGNTIYF TGTGCCAGCAGCCTCTCTGGAAACACCATATATTTT
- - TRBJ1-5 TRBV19 CASSILLRATLRNQPQHF TGTGCCAGTAGTATTTTATTGAGGGCGACTTTGCGCAATCAGCCCCAGCATTTT
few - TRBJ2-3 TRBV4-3 CASSQDPGRPDTQYF TGCGCCAGCAGCCAAGACCCGGGTCGACCAGATACGCAGTATTTT
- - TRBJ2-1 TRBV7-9 CASSPGRGQFF TGTGCCAGCAGCCCGGGTCGAGGGCAGTTCTTC
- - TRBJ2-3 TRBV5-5 CASMGHPSTDTQYF TGTGCCAGCATGGGACACCCAAGCACAGATACGCAGTATTTT
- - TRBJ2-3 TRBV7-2 CASSSRPGWVDTQYF TGTGCCAGCAGCTCTCGGCCGGGGTGGGTAGATACGCAGTATTTT
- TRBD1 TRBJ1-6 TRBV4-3 CASSQDGTGALHF TGCGCCAGCAGCCAAGATGGGACAGGGGCCCTCCACTTT
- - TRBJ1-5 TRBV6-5 CASSNLGMMSQPQHF TGTGCCAGCAGTAATCTCGGAATGATGAGTCAGCCCCAGCATTTT
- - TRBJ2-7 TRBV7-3 CASSLRGPSYEQYF TGTGCCAGCAGCCTCCGGGGGCCCTCCTACGAGCAGTACTTC
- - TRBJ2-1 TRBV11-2 CASSPSRPGDANEQFF TGTGCCAGCAGCCCTAGTCGCCCAGGGGACGCCAATGAGCAGTTCTTC
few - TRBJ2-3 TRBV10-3 CAIRYGGLGDTQYF TGTGCCATCAGATACGGGGGGCTGGGGGATACGCAGTATTTT
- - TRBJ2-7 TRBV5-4 CASSLEGSASSYEQYF TGTGCCAGCAGCTTGGAGGGTAGCGCCAGCTCCTACGAGCAGTACTTC
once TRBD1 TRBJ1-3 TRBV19 CASTPQGVRGGNTIYF TGTGCCAGTACCCCTCAGGGGGTAAGAGGCGGAAACACCATATATTTT
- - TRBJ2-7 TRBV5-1 CASSSGRPRHYEQYF TGCGCCAGCAGCTCCGGACGCCCTAGGCACTACGAGCAGTACTTC
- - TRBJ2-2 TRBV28 CASSLRTWGDENTGELFF TGTGCCAGCAGTTTACGCACCTGGGGGGACGAGAACACCGGGGAGCTGTTTTTT
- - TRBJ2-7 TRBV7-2 CASSLAQDSPYEQYF TGTGCCAGCAGCTTAGCGCAGGACTCCCCCTACGAGCAGTACTTC
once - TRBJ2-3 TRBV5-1 CASSLAAGGDTQYF TGCGCCAGCAGCTTGGCGGCAGGAGGAGATACGCAGTATTTT
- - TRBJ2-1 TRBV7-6 CASSQQPASYNEQFF TGTGCCAGCAGTCAACAACCTGCCTCCTACAATGAGCAGTTCTTC
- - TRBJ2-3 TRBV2 CARELTGPDTQYF TGTGCCAGAGAACTTACAGGTCCAGATACGCAGTATTTT
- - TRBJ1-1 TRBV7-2 CASSLEGREDTEAFF TGTGCCAGCAGCTTAGAAGGGAGGGAGGACACTGAAGCTTTCTTT